This T cell receptor beta chain was recovered during a study of blood T cell repertoires in COVID-19. Study details: From T cells, B-cell-depleted T cells, or PBMCs came the material, which was cDNA or gDNA.

Method: immunoSEQ multiplex PCR; TCRdb's copy keeps in-frame clones and lacks some. Altogether around 170,000 clones are present, nearly 90% being singletons, with the ten largest covering about 1.9%. The receptor was isolated from a young man who had recovered from COVID-19. Material for sequencing was peripheral blood.

CDR3 sequence reads: CSVEEGSGAYEQYF. CDR3 sequence (DNA): TGCAGCGTTGAAGAAGGAAGCGGGGCCTACGAGCAGTACTTC. The V gene is TRBV29-1, the J gene TRBJ2-7; TRBD2 matches at 7 bases. CDR1 and CDR2 from the germline V gene are SQVTM and ANQGSEA. J gave up 2 bases and V 0 bases, and 4 bases lay outside the gene matches. CDR3 length equals 14 residues.